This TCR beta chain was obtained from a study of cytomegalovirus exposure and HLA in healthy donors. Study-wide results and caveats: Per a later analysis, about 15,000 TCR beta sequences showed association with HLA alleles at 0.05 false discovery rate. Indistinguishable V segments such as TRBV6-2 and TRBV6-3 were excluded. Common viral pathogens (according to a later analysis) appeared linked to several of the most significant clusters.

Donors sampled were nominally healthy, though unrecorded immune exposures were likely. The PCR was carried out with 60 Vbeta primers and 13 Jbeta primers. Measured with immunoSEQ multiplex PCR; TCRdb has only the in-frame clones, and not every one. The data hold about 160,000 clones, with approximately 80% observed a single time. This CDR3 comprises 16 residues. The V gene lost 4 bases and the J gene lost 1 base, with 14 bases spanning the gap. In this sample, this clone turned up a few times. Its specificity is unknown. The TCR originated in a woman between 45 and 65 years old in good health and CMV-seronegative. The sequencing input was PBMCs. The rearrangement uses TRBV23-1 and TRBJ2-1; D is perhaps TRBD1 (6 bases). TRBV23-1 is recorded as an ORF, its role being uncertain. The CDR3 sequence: CASSPRGQSSYNEQFF. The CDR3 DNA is TGCGCCAGCAGTCCAAGAGGACAGTCGTCCTACAATGAGCAGTTCTTC.